This TCR beta chain emerged from a study of blood T cell repertoires in COVID-19. The length of the CDR3 is 15 residues. Germline V gene lookup returns CDR1 SGHRS and CDR2 YFSETQ. V shed 5 bases and J shed 5 bases, with 19 bases lying between them. Clones were read by immunoSEQ multiplex PCR, and TCRdb kept only the in-frame ones, dropping some. The sample gives 390,000 or so clones, approximately 90% of which show up once; 10% is in the top ten. This TCR was sampled from a woman aged 45-65 years who had recovered from COVID-19. The chain is built from TRBV5-1 and TRBJ1-2; D remains unclear. Sequencing was performed on PBMCs or T cells enriched from blood (not recorded which). This chain's CDR3 is CASRTTLSENYGYTF. The DNA of the CDR3 is TGCGCCAGCAGGACGACTCTAAGCGAAAATTATGGCTACACCTTC.